Listed below are T cell receptor beta chains from one sample, sequenced in a study of chemoradiotherapy in HPV16-positive cancers. The assay was immunoSEQ multiplex PCR, and TCRdb's table has in-frame clones only and misses some. The sample includes about 9,500 clones, roughly 84% of them seen just once. The sequencing used blood, collected from a patient who underwent chemoradiotherapy. These receptors were obtained from a human donor with HPV-associated anogenital cancer. Both conserved end residues are part of each CDR3. Fields, in order: clone size, V gene, D gene, J gene, CDR3 protein, CDR3 DNA. A D gene is named only where the DNA matches it firmly. Expanded clones get a size class; other rows say once, few or many, or leave the size out.

NA	TRBV19	NA	TRBJ2-5	CASSTAGARSRETQYF	TGTGCCAGTAGTACTGCGGGGGCTAGAAGTAGGGAGACCCAGTACTTC
NA	TRBV19	TRBD1	TRBJ2-7	CASRSTGTGYSEQYF	TGTGCCAGTAGGTCCACCGGGACAGGGTATTCCGAGCAGTACTTC
NA	TRBV2	TRBD1	TRBJ2-2	CASRGQGLNTGELFF	TGTGCCAGCAGAGGACAGGGGCTGAACACCGGGGAGCTGTTTTTT
NA	TRBV7-6	NA	TRBJ2-1	CASSLGGISYNEQFF	TGTGCCAGCAGCTTAGGGGGAATCTCCTACAATGAGCAGTTCTTC
NA	TRBV6-6	NA	TRBJ2-5	CASRGTEGGETQYF	TGTGCCAGCAGGGGGACTGAGGGCGGGGAGACCCAGTACTTC
NA	TRBV7-9	NA	TRBJ1-2	CASSSAGRPDYGYTF	TGTGCCAGCAGCTCCGCAGGGCGCCCTGACTATGGCTACACCTTC
few	TRBV19	NA	TRBJ2-7	CASSLKNVESWQDAYEQYF	TGTGCCAGTAGTTTGAAGAATGTTGAATCCTGGCAGGATGCCTACGAGCAGTACTTC
NA	TRBV25-1	TRBD1	TRBJ1-4	CASSEFAGQGREKLFF	TGTGCCAGCAGTGAATTTGCGGGACAGGGTAGGGAAAAACTGTTTTTT
NA	TRBV19	NA	TRBJ2-1	CASTGEAWDNEQFF	TGTGCCAGTACAGGGGAGGCCTGGGACAATGAGCAGTTCTTC
NA	TRBV19	TRBD1	TRBJ1-6	CASSQGASYNSPLHF	TGTGCCAGTAGCCAGGGGGCTTCCTATAATTCACCCCTCCACTTT
NA	TRBV27	NA	TRBJ2-7	CASSLGRVYEQYF	TGTGCCAGCAGTTTAGGACGGGTCTACGAGCAGTACTTC
NA	TRBV2	NA	TRBJ2-2	CASSEIRSNTGELFF	TGTGCCAGCAGTGAAATACGGTCGAACACCGGGGAGCTGTTTTTT
NA	TRBV7-2	TRBD2	TRBJ2-7	CASSLGTRGAREQYF	TGTGCCAGCAGCTTAGGAACGCGGGGGGCGCGGGAGCAGTACTTC
NA	TRBV7-2	NA	TRBJ1-1	CASSLGERGGGDFF	TGTGCCAGCAGCTTAGGTGAGAGAGGTGGAGGAGATTTCTTT
NA	TRBV4-1	TRBD1	TRBJ1-2	CASSHLIGQGVSHLGYTF	TGCGCCAGCAGCCACCTGATCGGACAGGGGGTATCCCATTTGGGCTACACCTTC
NA	TRBV7-6	NA	TRBJ2-7	CASSLEQGREQYF	TGTGCCAGCAGCCTAGAACAGGGACGCGAGCAGTACTTC
NA	TRBV28	NA	TRBJ1-5	CASSDRLSNQPQHF	TGTGCCAGCAGCGACAGGCTTAGCAATCAGCCCCAGCATTTT
NA	TRBV7-2	NA	TRBJ2-3	CASGELGLAGDQYF	TGTGCCAGCGGTGAATTGGGGTTGGCAGGGGACCAGTATTTT
NA	TRBV5-1	NA	TRBJ1-2	CASSGGGNYGYTF	TGCGCCAGCAGCGGCGGGGGCAACTATGGCTACACCTTC
once	TRBV5-1	NA	TRBJ2-1	CASSLAETRHSDEQFF	TGCGCCAGCAGCTTGGCCGAGACTAGGCACAGCGATGAGCAGTTCTTC
NA	TRBV19	NA	TRBJ2-2	CASSIVGGPNTGELFF	TGTGCCAGTAGTATAGTAGGGGGTCCGAACACCGGGGAGCTGTTTTTT
NA	TRBV6-4	TRBD2	TRBJ2-7	CASSESGGAYEQYF	TGTGCCAGCAGTGAAAGCGGGGGGGCCTACGAGCAGTACTTC
NA	TRBV5-1	NA	TRBJ2-7	CASSSDRRAYEQYF	TGCGCCAGCAGCTCCGATAGACGGGCCTACGAGCAGTACTTC
NA	TRBV2	NA	TRBJ1-4	CASSRGGRDEKLFF	TGTGCCAGCAGCAGAGGGGGGCGCGATGAAAAACTGTTTTTT
NA	TRBV5-5	NA	TRBJ2-1	CASSLAGNEQFF	TGTGCCAGCAGCTTGGCGGGGAATGAGCAGTTCTTC
NA	TRBV5-4	TRBD1	TRBJ1-2	CASSLDQAVRGPGYGYTF	TGTGCCAGCAGCTTGGATCAGGCGGTGAGGGGGCCCGGCTATGGCTACACCTTC
NA	TRBV2	NA	TRBJ1-1	CASSEEGRWVNTEAFF	TGTGCCAGCAGTGAAGAGGGTCGTTGGGTGAACACTGAAGCTTTCTTT